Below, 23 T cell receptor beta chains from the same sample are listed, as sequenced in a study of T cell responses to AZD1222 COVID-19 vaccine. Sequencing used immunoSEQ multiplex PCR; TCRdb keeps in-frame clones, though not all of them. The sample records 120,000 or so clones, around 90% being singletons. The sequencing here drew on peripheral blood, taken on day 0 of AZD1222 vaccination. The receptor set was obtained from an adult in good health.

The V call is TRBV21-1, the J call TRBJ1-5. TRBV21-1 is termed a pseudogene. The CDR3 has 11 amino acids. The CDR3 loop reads CARGGGQPQHF. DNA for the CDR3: TGTGCCCGCGGCGGGGGACAGCCCCAGCATTTT.

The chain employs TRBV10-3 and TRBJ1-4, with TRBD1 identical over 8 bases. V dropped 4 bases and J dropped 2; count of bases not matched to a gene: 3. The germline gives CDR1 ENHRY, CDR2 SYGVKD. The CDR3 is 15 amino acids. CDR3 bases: TGTGCCATCAGTGTCCAGGGGGCTACTAATGAAAAACTGTTTTTT. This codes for CAISVQGATNEKLFF.

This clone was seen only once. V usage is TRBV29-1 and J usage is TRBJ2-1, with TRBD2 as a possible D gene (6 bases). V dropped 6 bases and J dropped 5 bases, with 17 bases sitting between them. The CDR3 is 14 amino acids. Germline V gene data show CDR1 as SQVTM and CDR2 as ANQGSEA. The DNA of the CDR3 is TGCAGCGTCGGTGTTAGCGGAGCCGACAATGAGCAGTTCTTC. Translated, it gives CSVGVSGADNEQFF.

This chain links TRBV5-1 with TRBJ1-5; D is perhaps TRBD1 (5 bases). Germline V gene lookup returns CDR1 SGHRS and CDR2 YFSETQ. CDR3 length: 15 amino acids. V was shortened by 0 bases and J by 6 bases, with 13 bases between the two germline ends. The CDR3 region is CASSLEAGAGQPQHF. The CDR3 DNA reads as TGCGCCAGCAGCTTGGAAGCTGGGGCCGGTCAGCCCCAGCATTTT.

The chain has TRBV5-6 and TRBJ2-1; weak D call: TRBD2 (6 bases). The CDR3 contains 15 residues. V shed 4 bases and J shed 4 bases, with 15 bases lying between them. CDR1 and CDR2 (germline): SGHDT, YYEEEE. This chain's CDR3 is CASSMEGYSYNEQFF. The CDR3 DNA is TGTGCCAGCAGCATGGAGGGGTACTCATACAATGAGCAGTTCTTC.

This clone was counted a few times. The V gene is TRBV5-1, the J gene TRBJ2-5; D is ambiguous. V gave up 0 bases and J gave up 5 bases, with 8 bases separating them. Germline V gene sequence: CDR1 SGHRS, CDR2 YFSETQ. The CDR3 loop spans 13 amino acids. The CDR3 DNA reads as TGCGCCAGCAGCTTGGCCCTCGAGGAGACCCAGTACTTC. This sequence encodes CASSLALEETQYF.

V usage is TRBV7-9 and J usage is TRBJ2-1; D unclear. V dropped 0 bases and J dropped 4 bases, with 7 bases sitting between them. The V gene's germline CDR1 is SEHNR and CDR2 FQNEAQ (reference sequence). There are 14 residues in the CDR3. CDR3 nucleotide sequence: TGTGCCAGCAGCTTAGCGGATTTGTACAATGAGCAGTTCTTC. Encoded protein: CASSLADLYNEQFF.

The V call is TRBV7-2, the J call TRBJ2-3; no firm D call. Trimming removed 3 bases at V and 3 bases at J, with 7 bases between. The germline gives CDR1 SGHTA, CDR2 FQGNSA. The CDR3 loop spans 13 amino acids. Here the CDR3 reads CASSFAETDTQYF. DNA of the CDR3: TGTGCCAGCAGCTTTGCGGAGACAGATACGCAGTATTTT.

CDR3 residues: CASSSLEREFYNEQFF. The CDR3 bases are TGTGCCAGCAGTTCCCTAGAGCGGGAATTCTACAATGAGCAGTTCTTC. The chain is built from TRBV28 and TRBJ2-1, with TRBD2 matching 7 bases. The CDR3 runs 16 residues. V gave up 4 bases and J gave up 3 bases; unmatched junction bases: 9. Germline values: CDR1 MDHEN, CDR2 SYDVKM.

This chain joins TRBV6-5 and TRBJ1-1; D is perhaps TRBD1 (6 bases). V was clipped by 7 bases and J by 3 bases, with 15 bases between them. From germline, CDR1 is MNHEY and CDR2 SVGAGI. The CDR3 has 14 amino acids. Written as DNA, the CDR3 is TGTGCCAGCATCTCTCAGGGGCGCGACACTGAAGCTTTCTTT. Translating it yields CASISQGRDTEAFF.

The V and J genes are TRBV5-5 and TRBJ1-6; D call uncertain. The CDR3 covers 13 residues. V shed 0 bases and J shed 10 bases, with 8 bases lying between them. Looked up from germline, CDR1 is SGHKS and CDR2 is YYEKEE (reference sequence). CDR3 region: CASSLEGESPLHF. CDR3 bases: TGTGCCAGCAGCTTGGAGGGCGAATCACCCCTCCACTTT.

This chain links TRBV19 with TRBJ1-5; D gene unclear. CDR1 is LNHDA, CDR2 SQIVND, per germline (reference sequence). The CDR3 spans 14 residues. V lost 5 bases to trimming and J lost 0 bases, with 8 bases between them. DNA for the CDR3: TGTGCCAGTAGTCCCAGTTATAGCAATCAGCCCCAGCATTTT. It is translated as CASSPSYSNQPQHF.

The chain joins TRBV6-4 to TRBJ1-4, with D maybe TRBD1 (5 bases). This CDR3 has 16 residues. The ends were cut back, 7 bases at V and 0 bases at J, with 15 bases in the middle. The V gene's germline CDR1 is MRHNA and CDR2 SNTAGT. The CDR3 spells CASNIGQGATNEKLFF. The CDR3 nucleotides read TGTGCCAGCAACATCGGCCAGGGTGCAACTAATGAAAAACTGTTTTTT.

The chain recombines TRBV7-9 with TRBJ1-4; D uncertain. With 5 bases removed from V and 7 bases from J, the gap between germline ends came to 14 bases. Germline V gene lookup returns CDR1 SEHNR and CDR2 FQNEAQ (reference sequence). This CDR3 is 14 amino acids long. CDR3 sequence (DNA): TGTGCCAGCAGCCCCTCGCGGGTTAGTGAAAAACTGTTTTTT. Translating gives CASSPSRVSEKLFF.

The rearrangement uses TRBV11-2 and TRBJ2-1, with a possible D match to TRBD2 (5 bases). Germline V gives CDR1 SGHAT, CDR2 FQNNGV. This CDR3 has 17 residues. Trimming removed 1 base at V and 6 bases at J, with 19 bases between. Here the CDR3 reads CASSLARGGISGNEQFF. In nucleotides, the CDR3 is TGTGCCAGCAGCTTAGCTCGGGGTGGGATATCTGGCAATGAGCAGTTCTTC.

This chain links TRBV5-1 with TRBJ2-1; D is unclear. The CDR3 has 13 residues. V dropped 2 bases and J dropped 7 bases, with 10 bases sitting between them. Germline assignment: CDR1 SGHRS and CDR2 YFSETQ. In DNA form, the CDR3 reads TGCGCCAGCAGCTTCCCTAGAAGTAATGAGCAGTTCTTC. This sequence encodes CASSFPRSNEQFF.

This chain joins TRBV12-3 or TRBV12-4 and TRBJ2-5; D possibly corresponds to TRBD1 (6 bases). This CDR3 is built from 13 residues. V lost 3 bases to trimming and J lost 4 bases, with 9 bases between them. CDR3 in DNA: TGTGCCAGCAGTTTTACAGGGAGAGAGACCCAGTACTTC. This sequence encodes CASSFTGRETQYF.

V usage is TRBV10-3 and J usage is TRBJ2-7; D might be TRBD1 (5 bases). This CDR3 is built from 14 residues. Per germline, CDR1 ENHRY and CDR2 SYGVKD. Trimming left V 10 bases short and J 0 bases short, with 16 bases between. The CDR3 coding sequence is TGTGCCACGACACAGGACCGGAGCTCCTACGAGCAGTACTTC. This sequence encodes CATTQDRSSYEQYF.

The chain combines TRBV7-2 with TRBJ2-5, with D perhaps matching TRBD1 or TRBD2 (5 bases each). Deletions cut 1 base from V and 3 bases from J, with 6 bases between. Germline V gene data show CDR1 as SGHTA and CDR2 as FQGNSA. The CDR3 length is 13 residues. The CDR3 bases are TGTGCCAGCAGCTTAGGAGGGGAAGAGACCCAGTACTTC. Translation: CASSLGGEETQYF.

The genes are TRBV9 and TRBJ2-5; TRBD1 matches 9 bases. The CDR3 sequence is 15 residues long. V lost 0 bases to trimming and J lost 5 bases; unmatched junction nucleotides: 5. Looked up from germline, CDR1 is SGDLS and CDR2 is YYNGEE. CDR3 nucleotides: TGTGCCAGCAGCGTAGTGGGGACAGGGAGGGAGACCCAGTACTTC. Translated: CASSVVGTGRETQYF.

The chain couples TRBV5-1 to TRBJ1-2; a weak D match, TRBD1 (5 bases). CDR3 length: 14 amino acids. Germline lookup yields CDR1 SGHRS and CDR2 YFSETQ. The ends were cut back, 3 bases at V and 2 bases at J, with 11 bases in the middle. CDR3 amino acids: CASSSGTVNYGYTF. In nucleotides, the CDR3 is TGCGCCAGCAGCTCCGGGACGGTGAACTATGGCTACACCTTC.

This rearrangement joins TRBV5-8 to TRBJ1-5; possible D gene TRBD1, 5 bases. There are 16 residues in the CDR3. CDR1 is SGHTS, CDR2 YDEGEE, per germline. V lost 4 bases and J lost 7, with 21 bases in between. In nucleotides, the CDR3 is TGTGCCAGCAGCCTACCTAGGGAGGGGTGGGAGCAGCCCCAGCATTTT. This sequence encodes CASSLPREGWEQPQHF.

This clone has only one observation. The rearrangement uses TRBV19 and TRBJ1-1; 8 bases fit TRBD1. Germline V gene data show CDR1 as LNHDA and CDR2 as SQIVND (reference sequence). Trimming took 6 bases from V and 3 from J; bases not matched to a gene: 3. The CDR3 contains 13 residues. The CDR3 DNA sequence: TGTGCCAGTAGGACAGGGGCCCACACTGAAGCTTTCTTT. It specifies CASRTGAHTEAFF.